The 9 T cell receptor beta chains presented below share a single source sample, sequenced in a study of tumor and adjacent non-tumor tissue in lung cancer. RNA was extracted from bulk tissue without any cell sorting. A modified ARM-PCR protocol with three rounds of nested PCR amplified TCRbeta. TCRdb recomputed calls from the multiplex PCR reads with MiXCR, one row per CDR3 protein. Of 65,000 to 80,000 distinct CDR3 sequences in the sample, around 73% were seen once. Sequenced sample: lung tumor tissue. These TCRs come from a man aged 55 to 70 with non-small cell lung cancer.

Worth noting for this clonotype: Relative to the germline gene, one junction end is altered; a read error may explain this. The chain joins TRBV11-1 to TRBJ2-4, with 7 nucleotides matching TRBD1. Germline CDR1 reads SGHAT; CDR2 reads FQDESV (reference sequence). The CDR3 has 16 amino acids. CDR3: CASSARQGRGENIQYF. In DNA, the CDR3 is TGTGCAAGCAGCGCCAGACAGGGACGAGGGGAAAACATTCAGTACTTC.

The chain carries TRBV12-3 or TRBV12-4 and TRBJ1-1; possibly TRBD1 for D (6 bases). The CDR3 runs 18 residues. V was cut by 9 bases and J by 0 bases, with 26 bases left in between. DNA of the CDR3: TGTGCCAGTACTCCCCTCCTTAGGGGGGTCCCCATGAACACTGAAGCTTTCTTT. Translation: CASTPLLRGVPMNTEAFF.

There are many counts of this clonotype. The CDR3 carries no conserved terminal phenylalanine or tryptophan, so it likely arises from a read error. This chain joins TRBV29-1 and TRBJ2-7; TRBD2 is a possible D gene (5 bases). V lost 6 bases and J 0 bases, leaving 18 bases between the germline ends. Germline CDR1 is SQVTM and CDR2 is ANQGSEA. There are 15 residues in the CDR3. Written as DNA, the CDR3 is TGCAGCGTAAAAACCGGAGGAACTTACTCCTACGAGCAGTACCTC. Translated: CSVKTGGTYSYEQYL.

Turning to this clonotype: The CDR3 carries no conserved terminal phenylalanine or tryptophan, so it likely arises from a read error. The rearrangement links TRBV29-1 to TRBJ1-4; a weak D match, TRBD1 (5 bases). Trimming took off 7 bases at V and 8 bases at J, with 17 bases between the two ends. This CDR3 contains 13 residues. Germline loops: CDR1 SQVTM, CDR2 ANQGSEA. The CDR3 sequence is CSGIDRGMEKLFS. The CDR3, as DNA: TGCAGCGGGATAGACAGAGGAATGGAAAAACTGTTTTCT.

In the case of this clonotype: Sequence at one end of the junction differs from germline and may be a read error. The V call is TRBV20-1, the J call TRBJ2-5; 11 bases map to TRBD2. Germline V gene data show CDR1 as DFQATT and CDR2 as SNEGSKA (reference sequence). The CDR3 length is 15 residues. CDR3 DNA sequence: TGCGGTGCTACCACTAGCGGGAGAGCCTTTGGGACCCAGTACTTC. Encoded protein: CGATTSGRAFGTQYF.

J is TRBJ1-2 and V is TRBV2; D gene ambiguous. CDR1 is SNHLY and CDR2 is FYNNEI in the germline V gene. CDR3 length: 14 residues. V dropped 1 base and J dropped 5 bases, with 11 bases sitting between them. The CDR3 DNA reads TGTGCCAGCAGTGAAGTTCACAGCGATTATGGCTACACCTTC. Amino acids: CASSEVHSDYGYTF. Based on the CDR3 plus reference TRBV2 and TRBJ1-2, the full variable domain is EPEVTQTPSHQVTQMGQEVILRCVPISNHLYFYWYRQILGQKVEFLVSFYNNEISEKSEIFDDQFSVERPDGSNFTLKIRSTKLEDSAMYFCASSEVHSDYGYTFGSGTRLTVV.

Points on this clonotype: At one boundary the junction diverges from the germline segment, which might be a read error. The chain uses TRBV6-1 and TRBJ1-1; no definite D call. In germline, CDR1 is MNHNS, CDR2 SASEGT. The CDR3 has 13 residues. As DNA, the CDR3 is TGTGCCACCTCAGCTTTGGCATGCGCTGAAGCTTCCTTT. Translation: CATSALACAEASF.

This clonotype was recorded only once. At one boundary the junction diverges from the germline segment, which might be a read error. The V call is TRBV20-1, the J call TRBJ2-1; 9 bases match TRBD2. Looked up from germline, CDR1 is DFQATT and CDR2 is SNEGSKA (reference sequence). The length of the CDR3 is 16 residues. The CDR3 protein is CSAPRLAVLGSDEQFF. In DNA form, the CDR3 reads TGCAGTGCTCCGAGACTAGCGGTCCTGGGCTCGGATGAACAGTTCTTC.

This chain joins TRBV20-1 and TRBJ2-1; D perhaps matches TRBD2 (6 bases). CDR1 and CDR2 from the germline V gene are DFQATT and SNEGSKA (reference sequence). Trimming stripped 7 bases from V and 2 bases from J, with 21 bases between. The CDR3 length is 16 residues. The chain's CDR3 is CSVTSSLAETYNEQFF. The CDR3 DNA reads as TGCAGTGTTACTTCCTCATTAGCGGAGACCTACAATGAGCAGTTCTTC.